This TCR beta chain was captured in a study of cytomegalovirus exposure and HLA in healthy donors. A multiplex PCR was run with 60 Vbeta primers and 13 Jbeta primers. Only in-frame clones appear in the TCRdb table, and some are missing; sequencing was by immunoSEQ multiplex PCR. The sample carries 30,000 to 50,000 clones, approximately 63% recorded once. V dropped 5 bases and J dropped 0; count of bases not matched to a gene: 3. The CDR3 contains 14 residues. Germline CDR1 MNHEY, CDR2 SMNVEV (reference sequence). As for this clone: Its antigen is as yet unknown.

Study-wide results and limits: Several top significant clusters appeared, in a later analysis, to be linked to common viral pathogens. Likely technical artifact: a cluster of highly shared sequence variants. Three chains linked to CMV were shown in vitro to be specific for CMV antigens.

The sequence came from a man in his forties or fifties in good health and CMV-seronegative. The rearrangement joins TRBV27 to TRBJ1-2, with TRBD1 matching over 7 bases. The sample consisted of PBMCs. In nucleotides, the CDR3 is TGTGCCAGCAGTCCTGGACAGGCTAACTATGGCTACACCTTC. Its translation is CASSPGQANYGYTF.